The T cell receptor beta chain described here comes from a study of molecular identifiers for immune sequencing clone quantification. V lost 6 bases, J lost 2 bases, and 10 bases lay in between. Germline CDR1 reads MNHEY; CDR2 reads SMNVEV (reference sequence). The CDR3 contains 13 residues. In the sort, naive CD8 T cells were defined as CD8+CD4-CCR7+CD45RA+. Previously described methods with listed TCR primers produced the bulk TCR libraries. TCRdb re-called the PCR reads with MiXCR, one entry per CDR3 protein. This sample has approximately 500,000 distinct CDR3 sequences; roughly 24% occur once, and the top ten carry approximately 0.8%. Study findings and constraints: Clones above 20 RNA copies contained over 97% of effector molecules but under 1% of naive ones.

A few counts support this clonotype. Its specificity is not known. The specimen was naive CD8+ T cells from blood, with Jurkat cell RNA spiked in. As for subset: FACS-sorted CD8+CD4-CCR7+CD45RA+ naive T cells. This clonotype originated in a human donor in good health. Some libraries in this study had Jurkat cell RNA spiked in. The chain combines TRBV27 with TRBJ1-1; D is ambiguous. The CDR3 spells CASSTGRNTEAFF. CDR3 sequence (DNA): TGTGCCAGCAGCACCGGCCGTAACACTGAAGCTTTCTTT.